This TCR beta chain was captured by sequencing in a study of T-cell reconstitution after alpha-beta-depleted transplantation in children. Unique molecular identifiers featured in how the TCRbeta library was prepared. TCRdb called the PCR reads again in MiXCR, with one record for every CDR3 protein. Of 230,000 or so distinct CDR3 sequences listed, around 11% are singletons. V was shortened by 7 bases and J by 4 bases, with 19 bases between the two germline ends. This CDR3 has 15 amino acids. Germline V gene lookup returns CDR1 MDHEN and CDR2 SYDVKM. V usage is TRBV28 and J usage is TRBJ1-2; D gene ambiguous. This TCR was sampled from a human donor who donated a stem cell graft to a child with acute lymphoblastic leukemia. Here the sequenced sample was PBMCs from the stem cell graft donor, taken from the stem cell graft. CDR3 loop: CASTPEWGRSYGYTF. For the CDR3, the DNA is TGTGCCAGCACCCCAGAATGGGGTAGGAGCTATGGCTACACCTTC.